The table lists the clone carrying this TCR beta chain with a few counts. What it binds is not known. This sample was included in a study of identical twins. Points from the study as a whole: For monozygotic twins, models underestimated out-of-frame TCR alpha sharing. Analyses of zero insertions could, in part, be confounded by invariant MAIT and iNKT cells.

TCRdb fed the 5' RACE reads into MiXCR, producing one record per CDR3 protein. This sample yields around 340,000 distinct CDR3 sequences, of which approximately 8.7% are seen a single time; about 8.1% belongs to the top ten. The CDR3 sequence is 12 residues long. Germline CDR1 reads DFQATT; CDR2 reads SNEGSKA (reference sequence). Trimming took off 0 bases at V and 7 bases at J, with 7 bases between the two ends. The sequencing sample was made of naive T cells sorted from blood. The rearrangement links TRBV20-1 to TRBJ2-1, with D unresolved. This TCR was recovered from a woman between 50 and 59 years old in good health. The CDR3 sequence: CSARDSQNEQFF. DNA for the CDR3: TGCAGTGCTAGAGATTCGCAAAATGAGCAGTTCTTC.